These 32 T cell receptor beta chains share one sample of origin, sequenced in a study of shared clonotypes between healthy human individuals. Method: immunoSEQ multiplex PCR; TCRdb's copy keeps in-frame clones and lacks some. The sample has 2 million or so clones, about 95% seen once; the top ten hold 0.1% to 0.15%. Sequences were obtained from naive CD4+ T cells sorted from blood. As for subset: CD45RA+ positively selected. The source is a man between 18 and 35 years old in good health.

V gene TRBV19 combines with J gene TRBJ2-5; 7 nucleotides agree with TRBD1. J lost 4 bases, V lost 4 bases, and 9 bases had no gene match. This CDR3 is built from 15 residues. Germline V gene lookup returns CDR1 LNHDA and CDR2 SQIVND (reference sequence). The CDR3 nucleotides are TGTGCCAGTAGTACCTACAGGGGATTGGGAGAGACCCAGTACTTC. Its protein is CASSTYRGLGETQYF.

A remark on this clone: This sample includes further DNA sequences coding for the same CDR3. The CDR3 DNA reads as TGTGCCAGCAGCTTAGACGGGGGAAACTATGGCTACACCTTC. Amino acid sequence: CASSLDGGNYGYTF. This chain connects TRBV7-2 to TRBJ1-2; the D gene is possibly TRBD1 (5 bases). Germline CDR1 SGHTA, CDR2 FQGNSA. With 1 base removed from V and 2 bases from J, the gap between germline ends came to 8 bases. The CDR3 is 14 residues long.

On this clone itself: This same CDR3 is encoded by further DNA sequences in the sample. CDR3 sequence reads: CASSLRGYSYEQYF. The CDR3 DNA sequence: TGTGCCAGCAGTTTACGCGGGTACTCCTACGAGCAGTACTTC. The V and J genes are TRBV28 and TRBJ2-7; maybe TRBD2 (5 bases). Germline values: CDR1 MDHEN, CDR2 SYDVKM. Trimming shortened V by 2 bases and J by 0 bases, and 8 bases separated the two germline ends. The CDR3 sequence is 14 residues long.

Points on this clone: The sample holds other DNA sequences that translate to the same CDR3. The CDR3 region has the DNA TGTGCCAGCAACTCACAGGGAACCTACGAGCAGTACTTC. Its protein product is CASNSQGTYEQYF. The V gene is TRBV2, the J gene TRBJ2-7; D perhaps matches TRBD1 (6 bases). The CDR3 contains 13 residues. V was clipped by 7 bases and J by 2 bases, with 12 bases between them. Per germline, CDR1 SNHLY and CDR2 FYNNEI. Together with reference TRBV2 and TRBJ2-7, the CDR3 gives the full variable domain: EPEVTQTPSHQVTQMGQEVILRCVPISNHLYFYWYRQILGQKVEFLVSFYNNEISEKSEIFDDQFSVERPDGSNFTLKIRSTKLEDSAMYFCASNSQGTYEQYFGPGTRLTVT.

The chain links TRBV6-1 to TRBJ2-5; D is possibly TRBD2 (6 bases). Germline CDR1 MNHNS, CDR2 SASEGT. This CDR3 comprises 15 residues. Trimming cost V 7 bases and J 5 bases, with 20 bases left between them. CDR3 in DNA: TGTGCCAGCACCTTGGGGGGAACTTGGCGGGAGACCCAGTACTTC. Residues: CASTLGGTWRETQYF.

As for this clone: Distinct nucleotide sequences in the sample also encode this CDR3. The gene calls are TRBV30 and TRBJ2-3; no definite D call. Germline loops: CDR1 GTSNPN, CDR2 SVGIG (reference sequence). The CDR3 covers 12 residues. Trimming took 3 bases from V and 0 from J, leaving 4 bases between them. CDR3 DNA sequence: TGTGCCTGGAGCGGCAGCACAGATACGCAGTATTTT. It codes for CAWSGSTDTQYF.

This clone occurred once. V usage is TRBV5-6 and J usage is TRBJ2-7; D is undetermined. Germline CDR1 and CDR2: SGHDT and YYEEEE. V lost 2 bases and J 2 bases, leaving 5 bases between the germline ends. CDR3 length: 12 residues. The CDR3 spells CASSFEPYEQYF. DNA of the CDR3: TGTGCCAGCAGCTTCGAGCCCTACGAGCAGTACTTC.

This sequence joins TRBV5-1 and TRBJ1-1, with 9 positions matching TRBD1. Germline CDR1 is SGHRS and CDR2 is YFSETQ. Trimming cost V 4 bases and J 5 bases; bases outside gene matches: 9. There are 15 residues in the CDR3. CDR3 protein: CASSPQPGQGTEAFF. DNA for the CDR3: TGCGCCAGCAGCCCGCAACCGGGACAGGGTACTGAAGCTTTCTTT.

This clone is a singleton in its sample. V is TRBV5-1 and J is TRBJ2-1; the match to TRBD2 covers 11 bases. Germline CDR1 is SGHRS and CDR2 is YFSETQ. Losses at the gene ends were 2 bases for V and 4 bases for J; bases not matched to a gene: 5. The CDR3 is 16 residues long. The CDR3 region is CASSFPGLADYNEQFF. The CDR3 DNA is TGCGCCAGCAGCTTTCCGGGACTAGCGGATTACAATGAGCAGTTCTTC. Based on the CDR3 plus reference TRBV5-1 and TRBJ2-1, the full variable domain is KAGVTQTPRYLIKTRGQQVTLSCSPISGHRSVSWYQQTPGQGLQFLFEYFSETQRNKGNFPGRFSGRQFSNSRSEMNVSTLELGDSALYLCASSFPGLADYNEQFFGPGTRLTVL.

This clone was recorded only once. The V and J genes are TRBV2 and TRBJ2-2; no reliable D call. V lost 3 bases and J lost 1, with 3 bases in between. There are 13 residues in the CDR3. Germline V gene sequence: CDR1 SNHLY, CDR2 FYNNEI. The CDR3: CASSDGNTGELFF. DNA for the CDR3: TGTGCCAGCAGTGATGGGAACACCGGGGAGCTGTTTTTT.

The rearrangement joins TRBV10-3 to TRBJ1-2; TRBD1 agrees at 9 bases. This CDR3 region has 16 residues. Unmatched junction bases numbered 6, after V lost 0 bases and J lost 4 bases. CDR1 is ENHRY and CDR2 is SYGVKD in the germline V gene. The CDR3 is CAISESWGQGLYGYTF. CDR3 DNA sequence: TGTGCCATCAGTGAGTCGTGGGGACAGGGTCTCTATGGCTACACCTTC.

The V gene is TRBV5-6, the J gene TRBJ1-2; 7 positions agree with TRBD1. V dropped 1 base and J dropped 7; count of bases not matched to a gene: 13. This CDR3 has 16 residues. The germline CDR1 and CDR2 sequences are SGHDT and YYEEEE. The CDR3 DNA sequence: TGTGCCAGCAGCTTGCGTAGACAGGGTTTGTCTAGTGGCTACACCTTC. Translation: CASSLRRQGLSSGYTF.

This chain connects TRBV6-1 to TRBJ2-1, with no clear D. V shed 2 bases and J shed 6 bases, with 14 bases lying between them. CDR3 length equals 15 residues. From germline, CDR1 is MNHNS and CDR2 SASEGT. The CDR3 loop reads CASSERWENVNEQFF. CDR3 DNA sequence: TGTGCCAGCAGTGAAAGGTGGGAAAACGTCAATGAGCAGTTCTTC.

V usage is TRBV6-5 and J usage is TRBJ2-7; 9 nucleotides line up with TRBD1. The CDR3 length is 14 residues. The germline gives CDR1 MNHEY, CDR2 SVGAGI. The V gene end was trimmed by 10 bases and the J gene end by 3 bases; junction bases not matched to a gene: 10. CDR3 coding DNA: TGTGCCACCCTACCGGACAGGGGAAACTACGAGCAGTACTTC. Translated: CATLPDRGNYEQYF.

CDR3 protein: CASSQGPNTEAFF. For the CDR3, the DNA is TGTGCCAGCAGCCAGGGGCCAAACACTGAAGCTTTCTTT. The gene calls are TRBV2 and TRBJ1-1, with TRBD1 as a possible D gene (6 bases). V lost 6 bases and J 2 bases, leaving 10 bases between the germline ends. CDR1 is SNHLY and CDR2 is FYNNEI in the germline V gene. The length of the CDR3 is 13 residues.

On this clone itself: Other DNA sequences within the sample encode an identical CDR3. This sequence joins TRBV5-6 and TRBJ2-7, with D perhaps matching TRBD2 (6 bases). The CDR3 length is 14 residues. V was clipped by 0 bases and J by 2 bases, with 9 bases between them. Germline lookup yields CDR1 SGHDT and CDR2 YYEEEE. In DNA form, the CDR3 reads TGTGCCAGCAGCTTGGGCGGCGGGACCTACGAGCAGTACTTC. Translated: CASSLGGGTYEQYF.

In DNA, the CDR3 is TGTGCCAGCAGTCCTAACAGGGTACTGGACGAGCAGTACTTC. Translation: CASSPNRVLDEQYF. This chain connects TRBV27 to TRBJ2-7, with D maybe TRBD1 (6 bases). The CDR3 has 14 residues. The ends were cut back, 5 bases at V and 5 bases at J, with 16 bases in the middle. Germline V gives CDR1 MNHEY, CDR2 SMNVEV (reference sequence).

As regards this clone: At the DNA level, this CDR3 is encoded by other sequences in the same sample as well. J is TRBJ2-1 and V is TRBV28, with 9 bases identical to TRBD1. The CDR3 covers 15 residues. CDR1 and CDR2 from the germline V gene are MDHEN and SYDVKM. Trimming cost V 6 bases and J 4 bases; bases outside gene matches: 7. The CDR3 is CASSQAGTGYNEQFF. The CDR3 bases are TGTGCCAGCAGCCAGGCCGGGACAGGGTACAATGAGCAGTTCTTC.

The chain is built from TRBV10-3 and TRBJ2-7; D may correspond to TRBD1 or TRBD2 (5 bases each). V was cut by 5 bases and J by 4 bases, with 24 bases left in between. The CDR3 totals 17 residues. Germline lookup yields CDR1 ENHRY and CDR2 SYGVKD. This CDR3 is CAISPGVARGPEYEQYF. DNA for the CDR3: TGTGCCATCAGTCCCGGGGTAGCAAGGGGACCCGAATACGAGCAGTACTTC.

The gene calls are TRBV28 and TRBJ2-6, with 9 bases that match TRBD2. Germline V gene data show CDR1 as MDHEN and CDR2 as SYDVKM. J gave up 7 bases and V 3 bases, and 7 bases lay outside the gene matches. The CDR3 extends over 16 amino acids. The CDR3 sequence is CASSFGGRAGANVLTF. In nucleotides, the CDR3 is TGTGCCAGCAGTTTTGGCGGGAGGGCGGGCGCCAACGTCCTGACTTTC.

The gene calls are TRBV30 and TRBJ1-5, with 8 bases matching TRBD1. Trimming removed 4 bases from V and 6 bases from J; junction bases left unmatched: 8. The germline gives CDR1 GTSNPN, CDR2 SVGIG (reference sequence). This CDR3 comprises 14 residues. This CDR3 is CAWTRAGGVQPQHF. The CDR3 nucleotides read TGTGCCTGGACTCGTGCAGGGGGCGTTCAGCCCCAGCATTTT.

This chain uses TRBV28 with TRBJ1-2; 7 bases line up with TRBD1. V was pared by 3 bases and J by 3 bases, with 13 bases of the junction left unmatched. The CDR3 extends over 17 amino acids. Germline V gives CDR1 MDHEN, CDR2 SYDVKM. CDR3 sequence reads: CASSFEGGAVSYYGYTF. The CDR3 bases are TGTGCCAGCAGTTTCGAAGGGGGCGCTGTTTCTTACTATGGCTACACCTTC.

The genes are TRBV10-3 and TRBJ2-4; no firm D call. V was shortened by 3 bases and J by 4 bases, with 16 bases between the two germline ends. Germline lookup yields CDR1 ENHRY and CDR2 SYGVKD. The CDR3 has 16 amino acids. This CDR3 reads CAISEKGEPAKNIQYF. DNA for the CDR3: TGTGCCATCAGTGAAAAAGGAGAGCCCGCTAAAAACATTCAGTACTTC.

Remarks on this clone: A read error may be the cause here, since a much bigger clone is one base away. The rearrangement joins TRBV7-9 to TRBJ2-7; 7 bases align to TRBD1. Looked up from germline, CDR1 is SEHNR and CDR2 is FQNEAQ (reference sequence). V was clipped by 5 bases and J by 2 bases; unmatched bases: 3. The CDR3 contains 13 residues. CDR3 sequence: CASSKGQTYEQYF. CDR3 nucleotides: TGTGCCAGCAGCAAGGGACAGACCTACGAGCAGTACTTC.

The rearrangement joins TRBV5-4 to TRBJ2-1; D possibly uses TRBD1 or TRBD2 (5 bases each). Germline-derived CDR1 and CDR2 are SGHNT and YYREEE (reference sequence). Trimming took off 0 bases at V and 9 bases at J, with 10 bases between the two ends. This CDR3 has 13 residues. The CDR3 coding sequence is TGTGCCAGCAGCTTGGTTGGGGCGGGTGAGCAGTTCTTC. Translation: CASSLVGAGEQFF.

The CDR3 DNA reads TGTGCCAGCAGTGCCATAGCGAACTGGGCCTCAGATACGCAGTATTTT. Protein: CASSAIANWASDTQYF. The chain employs TRBV2 and TRBJ2-3, with TRBD2 as a possible D gene (5 bases). Trimming removed 4 bases at V and 4 bases at J, with 18 bases between. This CDR3 region has 16 residues. CDR1 SNHLY and CDR2 FYNNEI come from the germline V gene.

CDR3 loop: CASSQDPRSYTDTQYF. Written as DNA, the CDR3 is TGCGCCAGCAGCCAGGACCCCCGGTCCTACACAGATACGCAGTATTTT. The chain carries TRBV4-3 and TRBJ2-3; D unresolved. This CDR3 is 16 amino acids long. The V end was cut by 3 bases, the J end by 2 bases, with 15 bases between. The germline CDR1 and CDR2 sequences are LGHNA and YSLEER.

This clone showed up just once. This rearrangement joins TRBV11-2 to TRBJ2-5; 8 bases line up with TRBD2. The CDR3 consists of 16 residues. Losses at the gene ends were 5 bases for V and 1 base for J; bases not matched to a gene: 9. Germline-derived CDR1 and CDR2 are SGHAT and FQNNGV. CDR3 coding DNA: TGTGCCAGCAGCCCCTTGGCGGGGGGCTCCCAAGAGACCCAGTACTTC. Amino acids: CASSPLAGGSQETQYF.

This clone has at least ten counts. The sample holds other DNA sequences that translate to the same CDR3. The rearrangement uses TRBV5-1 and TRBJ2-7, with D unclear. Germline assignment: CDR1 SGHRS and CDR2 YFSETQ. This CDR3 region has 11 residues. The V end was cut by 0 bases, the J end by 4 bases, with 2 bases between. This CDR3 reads CASSLGYEQYF. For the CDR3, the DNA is TGCGCCAGCAGCTTGGGATACGAGCAGTACTTC.

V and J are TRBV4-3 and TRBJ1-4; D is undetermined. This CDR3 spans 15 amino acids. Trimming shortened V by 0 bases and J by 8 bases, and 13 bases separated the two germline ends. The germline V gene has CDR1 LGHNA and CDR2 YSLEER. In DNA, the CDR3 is TGCGCCAGCAGCCAAGATAGAGGAGCTGCGGAAAAACTGTTTTTT. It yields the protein CASSQDRGAAEKLFF.

CDR3 loop: CASSLDDRVSYEQYF. The CDR3 nucleotides read TGCGCCAGCAGCTTGGACGACAGGGTCTCCTACGAGCAGTACTTC. The V gene is TRBV5-1, the J gene TRBJ2-7; TRBD1 matches at 7 bases. Germline CDR1 and CDR2: SGHRS and YFSETQ. This CDR3 is 15 amino acids long. V dropped 0 bases and J dropped 0; count of bases not matched to a gene: 3. Supplemented by reference TRBV5-1 and TRBJ2-7, the full variable domain reads KAGVTQTPRYLIKTRGQQVTLSCSPISGHRSVSWYQQTPGQGLQFLFEYFSETQRNKGNFPGRFSGRQFSNSRSEMNVSTLELGDSALYLCASSLDDRVSYEQYFGPGTRLTVT.

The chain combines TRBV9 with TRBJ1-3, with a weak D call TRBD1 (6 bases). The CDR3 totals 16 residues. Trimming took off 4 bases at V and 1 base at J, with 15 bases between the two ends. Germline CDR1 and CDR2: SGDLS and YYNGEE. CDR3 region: CASSSEGGTSGNTIYF. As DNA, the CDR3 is TGTGCCAGCAGCTCCGAGGGGGGAACTTCTGGAAACACCATATATTTT.